The 16 T cell receptor beta chains in this list originate from one sample, sequenced in a study of shared clonotypes between healthy human individuals. Profiling relied on immunoSEQ multiplex PCR, and the TCRdb table lists in-frame clones only, not all of them. This table has some 580,000 clones, 97% appearing once. The specimen sequenced was naive CD4+ T cells sorted from blood. Subset of the sample: CD45RA+ positively selected. These receptors were taken from a woman in her thirties in good health.

V is TRBV11-2 and J is TRBJ2-1; 9 positions agree with TRBD1. The germline CDR1 and CDR2 sequences are SGHAT and FQNNGV. V dropped 0 bases and J dropped 6; count of bases not matched to a gene: 12. This CDR3 contains 18 residues. The CDR3 DNA follows: TGTGCCAGCAGCTTAGACTGGGCAGGGGACAGGGTGAGCAATGAGCAGTTCTTC. This codes for CASSLDWAGDRVSNEQFF.

The gene calls are TRBV15 and TRBJ2-7, with unresolved D. CDR1 is LNHNV and CDR2 is YYDKDF in the germline V gene (reference sequence). The CDR3 is 16 residues long. Trimming took off 0 bases at V and 2 bases at J, with 14 bases between the two ends. The CDR3 sequence: CATSRDHPPRTYEQYF. CDR3 in DNA: TGTGCCACCAGCAGAGATCATCCTCCCCGAACCTACGAGCAGTACTTC.

The rearrangement uses TRBV28 and TRBJ1-5; D is unclear. The germline V gene has CDR1 MDHEN and CDR2 SYDVKM. The CDR3 runs 13 residues. The germline V and J ends were trimmed by 2 bases and 7 bases, with 9 bases remaining between them. CDR3 amino acids: CASSLVLGQPQHF. DNA for the CDR3: TGTGCCAGCAGTTTAGTTCTCGGGCAGCCCCAGCATTTT.

The chain is built from TRBV25-1 and TRBJ2-5; D could derive from TRBD1 or TRBD2 (5 bases each). In germline, CDR1 is MGHDK, CDR2 SYGVNS. The V and J ends lost 4 bases and 5 bases respectively, with 17 bases between them. CDR3 length: 15 amino acids. The CDR3 nucleotides read TGTGCCAGCAGTGCCCACCGGGGCTCGGAGGAGACCCAGTACTTC. Amino acids: CASSAHRGSEETQYF.

The chain combines TRBV5-1 with TRBJ2-3, with a possible D match to TRBD2 (6 bases). This CDR3 spans 13 amino acids. Between the trimmed V and J ends, which lost 8 bases and 6 bases, there was a span of 16 bases. The germline V gene encodes CDR1 SGHRS and CDR2 YFSETQ. The CDR3 is CASKGLSTDTQYF. In DNA, the CDR3 is TGCGCCAGTAAGGGACTTTCCACCGATACGCAGTATTTT.

The CDR3 sequence is CASSYSNPGHSYEQYF. The CDR3 nucleotides read TGTGCCAGCAGTTACTCCAACCCTGGACATTCCTACGAGCAGTACTTC. The rearrangement uses TRBV6-5 and TRBJ2-7, with TRBD1 as a possible D gene (5 bases). Germline CDR1 MNHEY, CDR2 SVGAGI. The V end was cut by 0 bases, the J end by 1 base, with 13 bases between. The CDR3 totals 16 residues.

This rearrangement joins TRBV28 to TRBJ2-3, with 13 positions matching TRBD2. Germline-derived CDR1 and CDR2 are MDHEN and SYDVKM. J gave up 10 bases and V 11 bases, and 6 bases lay outside the gene matches. The CDR3 spans 12 residues. CDR3 bases: TGTGCCGGCGGACTAGCGGGAGCGGCGCAGTATTTT. It yields the protein CAGGLAGAAQYF.

The J gene is TRBJ2-7, the V gene TRBV4-1; D might be TRBD2 (6 bases). The CDR3 is 16 residues long. Germline V gene sequence: CDR1 MGHRA, CDR2 YSYEKL. The ends were cut back, 1 base at V and 4 bases at J, with 17 bases in the middle. CDR3 DNA: TGCGCCAGCAGCCAAGGCTTGGCGGGACCTGGTTACGAGCAGTACTTC. Translated, it gives CASSQGLAGPGYEQYF.

The chain recombines TRBV5-1 with TRBJ2-1; 8 nucleotides align to TRBD2. The CDR3 is made up of 15 amino acids. Germline V gene lookup returns CDR1 SGHRS and CDR2 YFSETQ. The V segment lost 0 bases and the J segment 7 bases; nucleotides outside the gene matches: 6. The CDR3 loop is CASSLGLAGLNEQFF. The CDR3 DNA follows: TGCGCCAGCAGCTTGGGGCTAGCGGGTCTAAATGAGCAGTTCTTC.

The V and J genes are TRBV28 and TRBJ1-3; no firm D call. Trimming took off 3 bases at V and 1 base at J, with 7 bases between the two ends. Per germline, CDR1 MDHEN and CDR2 SYDVKM. The CDR3 length is 14 residues. CDR3 residues: CASSFLESGNTIYF. In DNA form, the CDR3 reads TGTGCCAGCAGTTTTCTGGAATCTGGAAACACCATATATTTT.

V and J are TRBV5-5 and TRBJ2-2; D might be TRBD1 or TRBD2, each matching 5 bases. This CDR3 comprises 16 residues. V was pared by 0 bases and J by 8 bases, with 17 bases between. Germline V gene data show CDR1 as SGHKS and CDR2 as YYEKEE (reference sequence). The CDR3 is CASSLDWWGSEGELFF. The DNA of the CDR3 is TGTGCCAGCAGCTTGGATTGGTGGGGGTCGGAAGGGGAGCTGTTTTTT.

The V gene is TRBV7-2, the J gene TRBJ2-5; D not resolved. This CDR3 contains 12 residues. V lost 2 bases and J lost 7, with 8 bases in between. Germline loops: CDR1 SGHTA, CDR2 FQGNSA. The CDR3 here is CASSLISMTQYF. The CDR3 DNA reads as TGTGCCAGCAGCTTAATTTCCATGACCCAGTACTTC.

Comments on this clone: Different DNA sequences within this sample yield the same CDR3. The chain uses TRBV30 and TRBJ1-1, with TRBD1 matching over 9 bases. V lost 3 bases and J lost 2; bases outside the gene matches: 1. The CDR3 totals 13 residues. Germline V gene data show CDR1 as GTSNPN and CDR2 as SVGIG (reference sequence). The CDR3 spells CAWRGQGNTEAFF. For the CDR3, the DNA is TGTGCCTGGAGGGGACAGGGTAACACTGAAGCTTTCTTT. Full variable domain (missing parts from reference TRBV30 and TRBJ1-1): SQTIHQWPATLVQPVGSPLSLECTVEGTSNPNLYWYRQAAGRGLQLLFYSVGIGQISSEVPQNLSASRPQDRQFILSSKKLLLSDSGFYLCAWRGQGNTEAFFGQGTRLTVV.

The V gene is TRBV27, the J gene TRBJ2-1; 7 nucleotides match TRBD2. Germline values: CDR1 MNHEY, CDR2 SMNVEV (reference sequence). Germline trimming cut 5 bases from V and 0 bases from J; bases unmatched to any gene: 10. The CDR3 contains 17 residues. CDR3 protein: CASSPISSSGSYNEQFF. The CDR3 nucleotides read TGTGCCAGCAGTCCAATTTCCTCTAGCGGCTCCTACAATGAGCAGTTCTTC.

The chain couples TRBV6-5 to TRBJ2-1; 7 positions match TRBD1. This CDR3 is 15 amino acids long. Germline V CDR1 and CDR2: MNHEY, SVGAGI. V lost 4 bases and J lost 4; bases outside the gene matches: 7. The CDR3 loop reads CASSFHIRGYNEQFF. The DNA for the CDR3 is TGTGCCAGCAGTTTTCATATCAGGGGGTACAATGAGCAGTTCTTC.

V and J are TRBV9 and TRBJ2-4; D may be TRBD1 (6 bases). Per the germline V gene, CDR1 is SGDLS and CDR2 is YYNGEE. This CDR3 is 18 amino acids long. The germline V and J ends were trimmed by 3 bases and 1 base, with 20 bases remaining between them. The CDR3 is CASSEGDTDPWAKNIQYF. The CDR3 coding sequence is TGTGCCAGCAGCGAGGGGGACACGGATCCCTGGGCCAAAAACATTCAGTACTTC.